A selection of T cell receptor beta chains follows, all from one sample in a study of identical twins. One entry per CDR3 protein results from TCRdb running MiXCR on the 5' RACE reads. Among roughly 690,000 distinct CDR3 sequences listed, roughly 6% were seen once. The sample consisted of naive T cells sorted from blood. Receptors were obtained from a man in his late teens or twenties in good health. Both conserved end residues are part of each CDR3. The order of the fields is V gene, J gene, clone size, D gene, CDR3 protein, CDR3 DNA. A D gene is named only where the DNA matches it firmly. Only part of the rows carry a size: once, few, many, or a class if the clone is expanded.

v_gene: TRBV9
j_gene: TRBJ2-7
abundance: many
d_gene: NA
CDR3aa: CASSDNRVPYEQYF
CDR3nt: TGTGCCAGCAGCGACAACAGGGTCCCCTACGAGCAGTACTTC

v_gene: TRBV4-3
j_gene: TRBJ2-3
abundance: many
d_gene: NA
CDR3aa: CASSQDDGAGDTQYF
CDR3nt: TGCGCCAGCAGCCAAGACGACGGAGCGGGAGATACGCAGTATTTT

v_gene: TRBV21-1
j_gene: TRBJ2-1
abundance: NA
d_gene: NA
CDR3aa: CASSKRDTCLSGTSGIRGEQFF
CDR3nt: TGTGCCAGCAGCAAGAGGGACACATGCTTGTCCGGGACTAGCGGGATTAGGGGTGAGCAGTTCTTC

v_gene: TRBV5-8
j_gene: TRBJ2-1
abundance: many
d_gene: NA
CDR3aa: CASSLTWEQFF
CDR3nt: TGTGCCAGCAGCTTGACGTGGGAGCAGTTCTTC

v_gene: TRBV24-1
j_gene: TRBJ2-1
abundance: NA
d_gene: NA
CDR3aa: CATMGPGKGYNEQFF
CDR3nt: TGTGCCACCATGGGGCCGGGGAAGGGGTACAATGAGCAGTTCTTC

v_gene: TRBV10-3
j_gene: TRBJ1-1
abundance: many
d_gene: NA
CDR3aa: CATTLLLNTEAFF
CDR3nt: TGTGCCACCACACTCCTTTTGAACACTGAAGCTTTCTTT

v_gene: TRBV11-3
j_gene: TRBJ2-1
abundance: NA
d_gene: NA
CDR3aa: CASTVKDRINEQFF
CDR3nt: TGTGCCAGCACCGTGAAAGACCGTATCAATGAGCAGTTCTTC

v_gene: TRBV20-1
j_gene: TRBJ2-3
abundance: many
d_gene: NA
CDR3aa: CSATNTDTQYF
CDR3nt: TGCAGTGCAACTAACACAGATACGCAGTATTTT

v_gene: TRBV10-3
j_gene: TRBJ1-5
abundance: NA
d_gene: NA
CDR3aa: CAISEAISQPQHF
CDR3nt: TGTGCCATCAGTGAAGCCATTAGTCAGCCCCAGCATTTT

v_gene: TRBV5-6
j_gene: TRBJ1-5
abundance: few
d_gene: NA
CDR3aa: CASSQGREANQPQHF
CDR3nt: TGTGCCAGCAGCCAAGGACGGGAGGCCAATCAGCCCCAGCATTTT

v_gene: TRBV20-1
j_gene: TRBJ1-4
abundance: many
d_gene: NA
CDR3aa: CRDETGGEKLFF
CDR3nt: TGCAGGGACGAGACAGGCGGGGAAAAACTGTTTTTT

v_gene: TRBV10-3
j_gene: TRBJ2-2
abundance: many
d_gene: TRBD2
CDR3aa: CAISGRSSGNAGELFF
CDR3nt: TGTGCCATCAGTGGAAGGTCTAGCGGGAACGCCGGGGAGCTGTTTTTT